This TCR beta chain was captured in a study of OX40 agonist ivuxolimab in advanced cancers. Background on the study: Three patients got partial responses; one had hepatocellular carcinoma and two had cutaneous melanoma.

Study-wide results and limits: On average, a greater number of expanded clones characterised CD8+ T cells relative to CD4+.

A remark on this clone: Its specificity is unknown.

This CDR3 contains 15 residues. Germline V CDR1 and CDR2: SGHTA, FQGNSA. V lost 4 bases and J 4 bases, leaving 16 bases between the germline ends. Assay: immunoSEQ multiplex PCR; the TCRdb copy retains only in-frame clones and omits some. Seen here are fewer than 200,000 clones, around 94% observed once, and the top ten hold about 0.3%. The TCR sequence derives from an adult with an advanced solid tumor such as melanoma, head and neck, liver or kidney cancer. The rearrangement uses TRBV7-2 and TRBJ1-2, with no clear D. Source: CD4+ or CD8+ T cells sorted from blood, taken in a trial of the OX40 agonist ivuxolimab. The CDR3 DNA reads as TGTGCCAGCAGCTATATGTCGGTCCGGACCTATGGCTACACCTTC. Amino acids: CASSYMSVRTYGYTF. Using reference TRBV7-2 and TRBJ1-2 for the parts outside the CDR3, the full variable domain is GAGVSQSPSNKVTEKGKDVELRCDPISGHTALYWYRQSLGQGLEFLIYFQGNSAPDKSGLPSDRFSAERTGGSVSTLTIQRTQQEDSAVYLCASSYMSVRTYGYTFGSGTRLTVV.